This T cell receptor (beta chain) was captured in a study of blood T cell repertoires in COVID-19. The cohort comprised adults aged 18 to 89 years residing in 24 US areas. The study assigned cohorts using participant-reported clinical history. The length of the CDR3 is 15 residues. The junction had 10 bases not matched to a gene; V was cut back by 4 bases and J by 5 bases. Germline V gene lookup returns CDR1 SGHRS and CDR2 YFSETQ. Source study methods: Amplification of reference gene primers was used by the study to estimate nucleated cell counts. The repertoire was sequenced with immunoSEQ multiplex PCR; TCRdb's copy has only in-frame clones and lacks some. D and trimming were read from the DNA, whereas the V and J calls and clone size are those reported in that table. The profile shows approximately 140,000 clones, more than 70% of them singletons.

Sample: PBMCs or T cells enriched from blood (not recorded which). This chain links TRBV5-1 with TRBJ1-1, with 8 bases matching TRBD1. This sequence was found in a middle-aged man with acute COVID-19. The CDR3 is CASSVDRGGETEAFF. Written as DNA, the CDR3 is TGCGCCAGCAGCGTCGACAGGGGCGGAGAAACTGAAGCTTTCTTT.